A selection of T cell receptor beta chains follows, all from one sample in a study of shared clonotypes between healthy human individuals. Sequencing was performed with immunoSEQ multiplex PCR; in TCRdb, only in-frame clones are kept and a portion is missing. This table has over a million clones, roughly 96% appearing once. Sequenced input: naive CD4+ T cells sorted from blood. These receptors were taken from a man younger than 40 in good health. The conserved cysteine and the conserved F or W are not part of the CDR3 here. Rows may omit the clone size; those that give it use once, few, many or a size class.

cdr3_length j_call clone_size v_call cdr3_aa
9 TRBJ2-5 . TRBV5-1 ASRVQETQY
12 TRBJ2-2 . TRBV9 ASSARSNTGELF
13 TRBJ1-1 . TRBV19 ASSIGQGGNTEAF
11 TRBJ2-7 . TRBV10-2 ASSPPGKDEQY
20 TRBJ2-7 . TRBV27 ASSLAPGQQPSMGTATYEQY
9 TRBJ1-1 . TRBV27 ASISGTEAF
13 TRBJ2-7 . TRBV6-5 ASRRLAGSSYEQY
9 TRBJ2-7 . TRBV30 AWSRSYEQY
10 TRBJ1-5 . TRBV27 ASSLRGQPQH
13 TRBJ2-7 . TRBV6-5 ASTISGGSEYEQY
12 TRBJ2-7 . TRBV5-6 ASSFRFSSYEQY
15 TRBJ2-2 . TRBV27 ASSRFWREQYTGELF
14 TRBJ2-7 . TRBV6-5 ASSYSILAGPREQY
15 TRBJ2-2 once TRBV14 ASSQDITGINTGELF
11 TRBJ2-5 . TRBV2 ASQAAEKETQY
14 TRBJ2-5 . TRBV5-6 ASSFQGLARIETQY
12 TRBJ2-3 . TRBV9 ASSFLAGIDTQY